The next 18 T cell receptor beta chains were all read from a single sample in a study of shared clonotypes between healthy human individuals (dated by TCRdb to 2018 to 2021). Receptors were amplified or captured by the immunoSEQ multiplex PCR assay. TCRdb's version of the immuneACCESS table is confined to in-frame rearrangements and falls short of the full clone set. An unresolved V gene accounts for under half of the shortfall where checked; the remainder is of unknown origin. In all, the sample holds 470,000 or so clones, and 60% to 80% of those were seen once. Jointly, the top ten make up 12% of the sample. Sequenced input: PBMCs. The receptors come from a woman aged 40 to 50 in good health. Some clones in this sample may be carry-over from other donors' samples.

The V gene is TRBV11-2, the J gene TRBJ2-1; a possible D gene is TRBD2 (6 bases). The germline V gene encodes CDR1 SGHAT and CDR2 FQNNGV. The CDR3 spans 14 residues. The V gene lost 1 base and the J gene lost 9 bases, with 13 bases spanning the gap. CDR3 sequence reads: CASSLVPGEIEQFF. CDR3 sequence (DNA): TGTGCCAGCAGCTTAGTTCCGGGGGAGATTGAGCAGTTCTTC.

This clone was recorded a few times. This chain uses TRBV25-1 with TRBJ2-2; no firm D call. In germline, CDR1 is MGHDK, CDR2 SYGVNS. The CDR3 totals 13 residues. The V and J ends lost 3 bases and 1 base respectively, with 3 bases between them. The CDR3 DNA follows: TGTGCCAGCAGTGAGAGGAACACCGGGGAGCTGTTTTTT. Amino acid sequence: CASSERNTGELFF.

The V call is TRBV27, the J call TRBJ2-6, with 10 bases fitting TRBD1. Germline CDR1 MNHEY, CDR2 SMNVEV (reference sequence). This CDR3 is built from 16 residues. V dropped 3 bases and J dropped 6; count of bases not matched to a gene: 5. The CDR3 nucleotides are TGTGCCAGCAGTTTGACAGGGGGCGCGGTGGCCAACGTCCTGACTTTC. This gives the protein CASSLTGGAVANVLTF.

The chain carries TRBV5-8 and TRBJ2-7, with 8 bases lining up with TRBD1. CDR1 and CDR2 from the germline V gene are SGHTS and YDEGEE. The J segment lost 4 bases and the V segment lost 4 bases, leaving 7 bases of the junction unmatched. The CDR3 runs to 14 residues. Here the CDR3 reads CASSPRTGRYEQYF. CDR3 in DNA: TGTGCCAGCAGCCCTCGGACAGGGAGGTACGAGCAGTACTTC.

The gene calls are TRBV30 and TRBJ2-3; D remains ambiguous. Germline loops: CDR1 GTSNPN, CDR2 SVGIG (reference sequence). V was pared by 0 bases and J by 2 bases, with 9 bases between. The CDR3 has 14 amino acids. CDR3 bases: TGTGCCTGGAGTGTACACTCACTCACAGATACGCAGTATTTT. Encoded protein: CAWSVHSLTDTQYF. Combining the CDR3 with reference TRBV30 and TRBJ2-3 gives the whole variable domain SQTIHQWPATLVQPVGSPLSLECTVEGTSNPNLYWYRQAAGRGLQLLFYSVGIGQISSEVPQNLSASRPQDRQFILSSKKLLLSDSGFYLCAWSVHSLTDTQYFGPGTRLTVL.

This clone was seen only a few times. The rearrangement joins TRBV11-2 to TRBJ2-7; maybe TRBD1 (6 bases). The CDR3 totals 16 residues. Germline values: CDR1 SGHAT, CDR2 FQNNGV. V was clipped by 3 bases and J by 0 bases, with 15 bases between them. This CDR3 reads CASSFFGQTSSYEQYF. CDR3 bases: TGTGCCAGCAGCTTTTTTGGACAGACGAGCTCCTACGAGCAGTACTTC.

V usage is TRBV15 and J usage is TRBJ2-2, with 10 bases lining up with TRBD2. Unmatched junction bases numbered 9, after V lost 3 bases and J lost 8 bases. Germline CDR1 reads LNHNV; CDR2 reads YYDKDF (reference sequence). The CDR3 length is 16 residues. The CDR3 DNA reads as TGTGCCACCAGCAGGGCCGGGGAGCGGGAGGGGGGGGAGCTGTTTTTT. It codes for CATSRAGEREGGELFF.

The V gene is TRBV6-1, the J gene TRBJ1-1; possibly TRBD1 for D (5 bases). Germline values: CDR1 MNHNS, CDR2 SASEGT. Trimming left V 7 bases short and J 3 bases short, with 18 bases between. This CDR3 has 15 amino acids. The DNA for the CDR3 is TGTGCCAGCACTCAGACTCCGGGGGAACACACTGAAGCTTTCTTT. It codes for CASTQTPGEHTEAFF.

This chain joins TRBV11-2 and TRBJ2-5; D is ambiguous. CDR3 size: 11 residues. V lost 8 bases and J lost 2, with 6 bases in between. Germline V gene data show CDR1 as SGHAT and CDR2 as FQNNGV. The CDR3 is CASVQQETQYF. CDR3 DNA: TGTGCCAGCGTGCAGCAAGAGACCCAGTACTTC.

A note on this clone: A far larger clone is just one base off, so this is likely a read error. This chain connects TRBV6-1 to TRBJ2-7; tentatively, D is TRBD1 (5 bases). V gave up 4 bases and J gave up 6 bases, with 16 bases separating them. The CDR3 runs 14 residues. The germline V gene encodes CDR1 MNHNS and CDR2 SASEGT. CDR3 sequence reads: CASSGKGSPSEQYF. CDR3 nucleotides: TGTGCCAGCAGTGGCAAGGGGTCCCCCTCCGAGCAGTACTTC.

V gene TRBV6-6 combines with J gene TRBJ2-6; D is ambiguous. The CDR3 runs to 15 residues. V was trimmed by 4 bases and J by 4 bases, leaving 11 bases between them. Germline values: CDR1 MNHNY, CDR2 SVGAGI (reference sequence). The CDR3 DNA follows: TGTGCCAGCAGTTCCACAAGACCGGGGGCCAACGTCCTGACTTTC. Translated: CASSSTRPGANVLTF.

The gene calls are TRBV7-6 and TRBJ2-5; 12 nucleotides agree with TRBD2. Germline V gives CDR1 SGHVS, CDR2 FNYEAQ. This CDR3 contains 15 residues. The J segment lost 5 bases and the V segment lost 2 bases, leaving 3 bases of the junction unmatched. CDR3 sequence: CASSLLTSGSETQYF. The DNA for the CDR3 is TGTGCCAGCAGCTTACTGACTAGCGGGAGCGAGACCCAGTACTTC.

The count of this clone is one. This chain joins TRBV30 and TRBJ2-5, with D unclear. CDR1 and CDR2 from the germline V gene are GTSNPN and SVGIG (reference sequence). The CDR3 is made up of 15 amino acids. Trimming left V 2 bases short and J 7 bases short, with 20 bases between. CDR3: CAWSKDGFLIGTQYF. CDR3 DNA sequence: TGTGCCTGGAGTAAGGACGGATTTTTGATTGGGACCCAGTACTTC.

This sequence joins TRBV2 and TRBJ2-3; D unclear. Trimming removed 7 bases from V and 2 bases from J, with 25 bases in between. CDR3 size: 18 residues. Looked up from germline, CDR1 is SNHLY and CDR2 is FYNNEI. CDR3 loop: CASTRTFLLVRDTDTQYF. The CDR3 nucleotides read TGTGCCAGCACTCGGACGTTTCTTCTGGTTCGTGACACAGATACGCAGTATTTT.

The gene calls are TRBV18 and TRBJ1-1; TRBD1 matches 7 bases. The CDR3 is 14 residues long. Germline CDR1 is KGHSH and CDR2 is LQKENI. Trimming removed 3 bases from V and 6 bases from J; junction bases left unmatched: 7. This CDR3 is CASSPPRGAAEAFF. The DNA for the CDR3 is TGTGCCAGCTCACCCCCCAGGGGGGCCGCTGAAGCTTTCTTT.

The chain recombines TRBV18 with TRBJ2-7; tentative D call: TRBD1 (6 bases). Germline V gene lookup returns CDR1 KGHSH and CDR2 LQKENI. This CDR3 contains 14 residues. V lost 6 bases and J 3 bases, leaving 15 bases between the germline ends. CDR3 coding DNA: TGTGCCAGCTCGGGGGCAGATAAAGTCTACGAGCAGTACTTC. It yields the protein CASSGADKVYEQYF.

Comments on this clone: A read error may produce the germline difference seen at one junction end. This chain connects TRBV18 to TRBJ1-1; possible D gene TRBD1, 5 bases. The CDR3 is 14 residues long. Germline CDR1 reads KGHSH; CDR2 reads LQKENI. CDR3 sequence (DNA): TGTGCCAGCTCACCGTCCGGGGGGAACGCTGAAGCTTTCTTT. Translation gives CASSPSGGNAEAFF.

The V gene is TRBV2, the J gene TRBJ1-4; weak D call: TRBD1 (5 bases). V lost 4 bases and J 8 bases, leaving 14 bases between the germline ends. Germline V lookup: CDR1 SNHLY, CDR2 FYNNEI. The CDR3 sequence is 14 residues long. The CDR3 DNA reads TGTGCCAGCAGTGCAGGGTCTTCGTGGGAAAAACTGTTTTTT. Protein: CASSAGSSWEKLFF.